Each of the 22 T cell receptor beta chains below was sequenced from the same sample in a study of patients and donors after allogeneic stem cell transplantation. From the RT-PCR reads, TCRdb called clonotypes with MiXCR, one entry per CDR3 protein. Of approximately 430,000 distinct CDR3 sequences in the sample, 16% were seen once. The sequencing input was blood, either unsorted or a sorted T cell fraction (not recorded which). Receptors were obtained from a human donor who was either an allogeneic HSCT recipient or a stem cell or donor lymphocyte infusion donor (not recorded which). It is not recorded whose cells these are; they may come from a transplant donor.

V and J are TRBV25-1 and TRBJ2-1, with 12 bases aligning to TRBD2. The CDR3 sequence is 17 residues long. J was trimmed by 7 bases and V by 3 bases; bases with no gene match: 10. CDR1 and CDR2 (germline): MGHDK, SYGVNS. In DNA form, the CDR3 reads TGTGCCAGCAGTGACCTACTCCTAGCGGGAGGGAGAAATGAGCAGTTCTTC. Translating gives CASSDLLLAGGRNEQFF. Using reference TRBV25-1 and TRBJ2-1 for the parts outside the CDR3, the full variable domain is EADIYQTPRYLVIGTGKKITLECSQTMGHDKMYWYQQDPGMELHLIHYSYGVNSTEKGDLSSESTVSRIRTEHFPLTLESARPSHTSQYLCASSDLLLAGGRNEQFFGPGTRLTVL.

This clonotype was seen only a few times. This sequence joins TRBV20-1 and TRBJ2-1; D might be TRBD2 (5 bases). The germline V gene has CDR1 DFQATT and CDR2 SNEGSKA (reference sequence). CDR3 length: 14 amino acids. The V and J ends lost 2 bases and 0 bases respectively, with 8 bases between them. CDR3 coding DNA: TGCAGTGCTAGACGACTAAGCTCCTACAATGAGCAGTTCTTC. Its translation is CSARRLSSYNEQFF.

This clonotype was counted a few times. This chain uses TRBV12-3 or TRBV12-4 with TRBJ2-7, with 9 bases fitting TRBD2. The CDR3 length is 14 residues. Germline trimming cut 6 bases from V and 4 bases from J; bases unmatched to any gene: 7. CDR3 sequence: CASRRAGGQYEQYF. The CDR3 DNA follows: TGTGCCAGCAGACGAGCGGGGGGCCAATACGAGCAGTACTTC.

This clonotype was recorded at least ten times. CDR3 bases: TGTGCCAGCAGCCAGCTTCCTCAGCAGCCCCAGCATTTT. This encodes CASSQLPQQPQHF. The chain uses TRBV3-1 and TRBJ1-5; D gene uncertain. The V and J ends lost 3 bases and 7 bases respectively, with 10 bases between them. The CDR3 runs 13 residues. CDR1 is LGHDT and CDR2 is YNNKEL in the germline V gene (reference sequence).

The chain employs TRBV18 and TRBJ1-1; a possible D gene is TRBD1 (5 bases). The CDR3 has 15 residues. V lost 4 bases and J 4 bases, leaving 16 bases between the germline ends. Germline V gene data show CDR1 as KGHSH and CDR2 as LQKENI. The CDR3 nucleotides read TGTGCCAGCTCACAAGGACTCCGTGGGGGCACTGAAGCTTTCTTT. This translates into CASSQGLRGGTEAFF.

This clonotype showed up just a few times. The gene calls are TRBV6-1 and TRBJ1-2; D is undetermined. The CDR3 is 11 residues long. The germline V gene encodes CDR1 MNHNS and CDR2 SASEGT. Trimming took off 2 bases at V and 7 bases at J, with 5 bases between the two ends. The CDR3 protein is CASSENSGYTF. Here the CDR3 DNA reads TGTGCCAGCAGTGAAAATTCTGGCTACACCTTC.

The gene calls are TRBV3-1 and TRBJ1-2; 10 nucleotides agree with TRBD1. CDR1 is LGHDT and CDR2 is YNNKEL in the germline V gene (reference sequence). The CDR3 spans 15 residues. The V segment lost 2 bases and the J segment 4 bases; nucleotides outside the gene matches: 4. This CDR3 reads CASSQSGQGTYGYTF. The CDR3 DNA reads TGTGCCAGCAGCCAATCGGGACAGGGGACCTATGGCTACACCTTC.

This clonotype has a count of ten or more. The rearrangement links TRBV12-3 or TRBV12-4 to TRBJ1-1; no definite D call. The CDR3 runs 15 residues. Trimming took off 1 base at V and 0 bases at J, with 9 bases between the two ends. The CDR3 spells CASSLGGSMNTEAFF. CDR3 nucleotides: TGTGCCAGCAGTTTAGGAGGCTCCATGAACACTGAAGCTTTCTTT.

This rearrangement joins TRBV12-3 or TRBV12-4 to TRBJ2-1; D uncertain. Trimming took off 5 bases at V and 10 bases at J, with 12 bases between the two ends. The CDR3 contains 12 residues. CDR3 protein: CASSGPGWEQFF. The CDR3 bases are TGTGCCAGCAGTGGTCCGGGCTGGGAGCAGTTCTTC.

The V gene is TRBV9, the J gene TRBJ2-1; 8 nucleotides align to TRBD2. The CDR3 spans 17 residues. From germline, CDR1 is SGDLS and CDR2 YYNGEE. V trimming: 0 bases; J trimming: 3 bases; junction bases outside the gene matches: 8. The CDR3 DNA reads TGTGCCAGCAGCGTAGCTACGAGCGGGAGTTTCTACAATGAGCAGTTCTTC. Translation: CASSVATSGSFYNEQFF.

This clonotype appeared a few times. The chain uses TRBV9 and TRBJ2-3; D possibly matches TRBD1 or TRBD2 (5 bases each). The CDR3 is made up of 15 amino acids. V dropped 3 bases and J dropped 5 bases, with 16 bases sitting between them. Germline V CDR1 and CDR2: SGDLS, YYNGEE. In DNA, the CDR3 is TGTGCCAGCAGCGCATCCGGGACCCCGGGAGATACGCAGTATTTT. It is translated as CASSASGTPGDTQYF.

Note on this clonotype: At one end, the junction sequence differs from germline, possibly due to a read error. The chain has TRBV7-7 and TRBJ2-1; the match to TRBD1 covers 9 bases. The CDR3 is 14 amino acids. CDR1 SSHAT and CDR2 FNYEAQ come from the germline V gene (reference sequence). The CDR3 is CASSVQGADNEQFF. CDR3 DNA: TGTGCTAGCAGCGTACAGGGGGCTGACAATGAGCAGTTCTTC.

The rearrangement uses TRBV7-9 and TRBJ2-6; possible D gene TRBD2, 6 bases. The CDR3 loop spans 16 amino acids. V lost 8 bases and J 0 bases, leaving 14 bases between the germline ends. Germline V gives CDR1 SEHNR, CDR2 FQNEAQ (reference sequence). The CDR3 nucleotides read TGTGCCAGCTCCCCGGAGGGGAGCTCTGGGGCCAACGTCCTGACTTTC. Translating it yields CASSPEGSSGANVLTF.

Here the CDR3 reads CATSRVVGTGGSPLHF. The DNA of the CDR3 is TGTGCCACCAGCAGAGTCGTGGGAACAGGGGGGTCACCCCTCCACTTT. The rearrangement links TRBV15 to TRBJ1-6; 8 nucleotides line up with TRBD1. Germline CDR1 reads LNHNV; CDR2 reads YYDKDF (reference sequence). CDR3 length: 16 residues. The V segment lost 1 base and the J segment 10 bases; nucleotides outside the gene matches: 9.

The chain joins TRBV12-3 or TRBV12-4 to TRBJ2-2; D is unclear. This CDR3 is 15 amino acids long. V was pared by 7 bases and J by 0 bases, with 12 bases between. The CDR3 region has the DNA TGTGCCAGCACCGGCTGGGGTCCGAACACCGGGGAGCTGTTTTTT. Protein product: CASTGWGPNTGELFF.

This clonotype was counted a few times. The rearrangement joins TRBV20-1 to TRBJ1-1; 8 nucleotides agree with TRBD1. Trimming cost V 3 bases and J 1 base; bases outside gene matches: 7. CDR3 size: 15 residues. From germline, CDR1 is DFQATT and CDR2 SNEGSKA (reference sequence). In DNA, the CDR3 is TGCAGTGCTAGTCACCCCGGGACAGGGAACACTGAAGCTTTCTTT. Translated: CSASHPGTGNTEAFF.

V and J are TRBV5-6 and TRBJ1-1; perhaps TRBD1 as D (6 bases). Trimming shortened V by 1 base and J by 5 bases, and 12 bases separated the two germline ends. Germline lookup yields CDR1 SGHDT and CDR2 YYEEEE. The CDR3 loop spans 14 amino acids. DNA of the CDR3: TGTGCCAGCAGCTTGTGGACAGTTTCAACTGAAGCTTTCTTT. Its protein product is CASSLWTVSTEAFF. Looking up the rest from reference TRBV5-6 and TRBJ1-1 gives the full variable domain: DAGVTQSPTHLIKTRGQQVTLRCSPKSGHDTVSWYQQALGQGPQFIFQYYEEEERQRGNFPDRFSGHQFPNYSSELNVNALLLGDSALYLCASSLWTVSTEAFFGQGTRLTVV.

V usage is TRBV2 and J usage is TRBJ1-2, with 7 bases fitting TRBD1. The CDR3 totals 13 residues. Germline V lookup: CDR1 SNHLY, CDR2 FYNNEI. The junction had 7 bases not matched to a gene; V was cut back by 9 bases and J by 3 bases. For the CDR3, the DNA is TGTGCCAGTAAAGGACAGGCTTACTATGGCTACACCTTC. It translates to CASKGQAYYGYTF.

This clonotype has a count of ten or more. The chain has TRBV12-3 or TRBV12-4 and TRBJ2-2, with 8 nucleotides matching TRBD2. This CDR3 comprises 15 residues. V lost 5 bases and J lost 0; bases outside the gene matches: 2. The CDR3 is CASSAGGANTGELFF. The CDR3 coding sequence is TGTGCCAGCAGTGCCGGGGGGGCGAACACCGGGGAGCTGTTTTTT.

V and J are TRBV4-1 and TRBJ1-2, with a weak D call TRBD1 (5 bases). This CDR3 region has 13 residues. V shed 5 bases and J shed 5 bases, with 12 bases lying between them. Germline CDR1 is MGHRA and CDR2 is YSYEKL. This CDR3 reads CASSGQAVYGYTF. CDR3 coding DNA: TGCGCCAGCAGCGGACAAGCCGTTTATGGCTACACCTTC.

The CDR3 DNA follows: TGTGCCAGCAGCCCTCGGACACGGACGAACACTGAAGCTTTCTTT. It encodes CASSPRTRTNTEAFF. The rearrangement uses TRBV7-9 and TRBJ1-1; D is possibly TRBD1 (5 bases). V was pared by 5 bases and J by 1 base, with 14 bases between. This CDR3 has 15 residues. Germline V gives CDR1 SEHNR, CDR2 FQNEAQ (reference sequence).

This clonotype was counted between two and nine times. The CDR3 DNA follows: TGTGCCAGCATCAATCCCAGGGTAACCGGGGAGCTGTTTTTT. It translates to CASINPRVTGELFF. This chain uses TRBV12-3 or TRBV12-4 with TRBJ2-2; TRBD1 might be the D (5 bases). The CDR3 length is 14 residues. V dropped 7 bases and J dropped 5 bases, with 14 bases sitting between them.